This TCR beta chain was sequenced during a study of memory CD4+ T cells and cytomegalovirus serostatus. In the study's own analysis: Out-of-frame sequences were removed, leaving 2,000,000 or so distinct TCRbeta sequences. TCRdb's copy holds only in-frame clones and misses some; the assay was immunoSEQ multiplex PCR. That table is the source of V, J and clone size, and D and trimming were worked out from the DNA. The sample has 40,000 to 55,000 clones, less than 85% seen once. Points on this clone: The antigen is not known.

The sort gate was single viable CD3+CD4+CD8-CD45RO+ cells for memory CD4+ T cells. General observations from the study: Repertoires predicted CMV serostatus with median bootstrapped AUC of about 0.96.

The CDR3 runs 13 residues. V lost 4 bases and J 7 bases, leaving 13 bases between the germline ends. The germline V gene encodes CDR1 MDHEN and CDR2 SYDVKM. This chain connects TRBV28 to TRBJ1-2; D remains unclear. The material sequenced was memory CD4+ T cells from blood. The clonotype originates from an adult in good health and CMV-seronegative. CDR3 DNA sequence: TGTGCCAGCAGTTCAGACCCGCCGGTTGGCTACACCTTC. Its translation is CASSSDPPVGYTF.